This is a list of T cell receptor beta chains from one sample in a study of cytomegalovirus exposure and HLA in healthy donors. TCRdb's copy holds only in-frame clones and misses some; the assay was immunoSEQ multiplex PCR. The sample holds 140,000 or so clones, over 60% seen once. Sequenced sample: PBMCs. These receptors were obtained from a man aged 35 to 55 in good health and CMV-seronegative. Each CDR3 is given with its conserved first and last residue. A D gene is named only where the DNA matches it firmly. Clone sizes are given selectively: once, few, many, or a class where the clone is expanded.

>TRBV7-9|TRBJ2-7|NA|TRBD2
TGTGCCAGCAGCCCCACCGGGACTAGCGGGAGCTACGAGCAGTACTTC
CASSPTGTSGSYEQYF
>TRBV28|TRBJ1-2|NA|TRBD1
TGTGCCAGCAGTTCCCCAGGGGGCTTCAACTATGGCTACACCTTC
CASSSPGGFNYGYTF
>TRBV15|TRBJ1-4|NA|NA
TGTGCCACCAGCAGAGATCGGGTAGAAAAACTGTTTTTT
CATSRDRVEKLFF
>TRBV5-6|TRBJ2-7|NA|NA
TGTGCCAGCAGCTCTCCCGACAGGTCGCTGTACGAGCAGTACTTC
CASSSPDRSLYEQYF
>TRBV10-2|TRBJ2-5|few|TRBD2
TGCGCCAGCAGGAGACTAGCGGGGCTCGACTTACAAGAGACCCAGTACTTC
CASRRLAGLDLQETQYF
>TRBV6-5|TRBJ2-7|NA|TRBD1
TGTGCCAGCAGCCCAGACAGGGTCCTATACGAGCAGTACTTC
CASSPDRVLYEQYF
>TRBV14|TRBJ2-7|NA|NA
TGTGCCAGCAGCCGGGGGCGCGAGCAGTACTTC
CASSRGREQYF
>TRBV6-1|TRBJ2-7|NA|NA
TGTGCCAGCAGGACAGACATCTACGAGCAGTACTTC
CASRTDIYEQYF
>TRBV28|TRBJ1-2|few|TRBD1
TGTGCCAGCACCTCAGGGGGGCGAGGAGGCTACACCTTC
CASTSGGRGGYTF
>TRBV7-2|TRBJ2-1|NA|NA
TGTGCCAGCAGCTTTAGTAGGGGTTGGCTAGTTAGCAATGAGCAGTTCTTC
CASSFSRGWLVSNEQFF
>TRBV4-3|TRBJ2-6|NA|TRBD1
TGCGCCAGCAGCCAAGATGGGACAGTTGGGGCCAACGTCCTGACTTTC
CASSQDGTVGANVLTF
>TRBV6-1|TRBJ2-5|NA|TRBD2
TGTGCCAGCAGTGAAGCTAGCGGGGGCCAAGAGACCCAGTACTTC
CASSEASGGQETQYF
>TRBV5-6|TRBJ2-7|NA|TRBD1
TGTGCCAGCAGCCCGGGGACAGGGTTCCACGAGCAGTACTTC
CASSPGTGFHEQYF
>TRBV5-6|TRBJ2-7|NA|NA
TGTGCCAGCAGCTCCATCTGGGCGGGGTCCTACGAGCAGTACTTC
CASSSIWAGSYEQYF
>TRBV2|TRBJ2-7|few|NA
TGTGCCAGCAGTCCCCCCTCTAGCGAGAGCTACGAGCAGTACTTC
CASSPPSSESYEQYF
>TRBV29-1|TRBJ2-1|NA|TRBD1
TGCAGCGTACAAACAGGGGCGAGCTCCTACAATGAGCAGTTCTTC
CSVQTGASSYNEQFF
>TRBV5-6|TRBJ1-4|NA|NA
TGTGCCAGCAGCGGGGGAGGGCCCAATGAAAAACTGTTTTTT
CASSGGGPNEKLFF
>TRBV12-5|TRBJ1-1|NA|TRBD1
TGTGCTAGCGAGGAAGCAACAGGGGGCGGAAGGACTGAAGCTTTCTTT
CASEEATGGGRTEAFF
>TRBV6-5|TRBJ1-2|NA|NA
TGTGCCAGCAGTTACGACAGAACCTATGGCTACACCTTC
CASSYDRTYGYTF
>TRBV28|TRBJ1-1|NA|NA
TGTGCCAGCAGCCCGTACGGGGGGGGTGGGGGGACTGAAGCTTTCTTT
CASSPYGGGGGTEAFF
>TRBV28|TRBJ2-3|NA|NA
TGTGCCAGCAGTTCATTAAAGACAGGAGAGAGCACAGATACGCAGTATTTT
CASSSLKTGESTDTQYF
>TRBV15|TRBJ2-1|NA|TRBD1
TGTGCCACCAGCAGAACGACTCCAGGGGGTATCGGGAATGAGCAGTTCTTC
CATSRTTPGGIGNEQFF
>TRBV10-3|TRBJ1-1|NA|TRBD1
TGTGCCATCAGTGAGTCGGAGGGACAGGGGATTTTCGACACTGAAGCTTTCTTT
CAISESEGQGIFDTEAFF
>TRBV10-3|TRBJ2-1|NA|TRBD2
TGTGCTAACGGCGGGAGCGTCGATGAGCAGTTCTTC
CANGGSVDEQFF
>TRBV18|TRBJ2-1|NA|NA
TGTGCCAGCTCTGCTGGGAGACCGGCAGGCAATGAGCAGTTCTTC
CASSAGRPAGNEQFF
>TRBV19|TRBJ1-6|once|NA
TGTGCCAGTAGTACCTTCGCCGAGGATGATAATTCACCCCTCCACTTT
CASSTFAEDDNSPLHF
>TRBV15|TRBJ1-4|NA|TRBD1
TGTGCCACCAGCAGTGACAGGGGTATTGCAACTAATGAAAAACTGTTTTTT
CATSSDRGIATNEKLFF
>TRBV2|TRBJ1-6|NA|TRBD1
TGTGCCAGCAGTGTCGGGGTTGCAGGGGGCTACCCCCGTGGCTCCTATAATTCACCCCTCCACTTT
CASSVGVAGGYPRGSYNSPLHF
>TRBV18|TRBJ1-1|NA|NA
TGTGCCAGCTCACTGACGGACGGGACAATGAACACTGAAGCTTTCTTT
CASSLTDGTMNTEAFF
>TRBV30|TRBJ2-1|NA|NA
TGTGCCTGGAGGCACGGGCGCGGAGGTGCTTCCTACAATGAGCAGTTCTTC
CAWRHGRGGASYNEQFF
>TRBV19|TRBJ2-3|once|TRBD2
TGTGCCAGTAGTATAGGTCCCTCACTAGCGGGAATACATAGCACAGATACGCAGTATTTT
CASSIGPSLAGIHSTDTQYF
>TRBV25-1|TRBJ2-1|NA|TRBD1
TGTGCCAGCAGTCCGACAGGGGCCTACAATGAGCAGTTCTTC
CASSPTGAYNEQFF
>TRBV19|TRBJ1-2|NA|NA
TGTGCCAGTAGCCCGGACAGCACTAACTATGGCTACACCTTC
CASSPDSTNYGYTF
>TRBV7-9|TRBJ2-7|NA|NA
TGTGCCAGCAGCCCACCGGTGGACGAGCAGTACTTC
CASSPPVDEQYF
>TRBV9|TRBJ1-4|NA|NA
TGTGCCAGCAGCGTCGGACACGGGAGTGAAAAACTGTTTTTT
CASSVGHGSEKLFF
>TRBV7-6|TRBJ2-6|NA|NA
TGTGCCAGCAGCGCCACGACAGTGTCTGGGGCCAACGTCCTGACTTTC
CASSATTVSGANVLTF
>TRBV5-1|TRBJ2-3|few|NA
TGCGCCAGCAGCTTGGAGGGGGACACAAACACAGATACGCAGTATTTT
CASSLEGDTNTDTQYF
>TRBV5-1|TRBJ2-2|NA|NA
TGCGCCAGCAGTTTTCTAGCACCCCCGAACACCGGGGAGCTGTTTTTT
CASSFLAPPNTGELFF
>TRBV28|TRBJ2-7|NA|TRBD1
TGTGCCAGCAGCCCACTTGGGGGACAGGGGGGCTACGAGCAGTACTTC
CASSPLGGQGGYEQYF
>TRBV9|TRBJ1-1|NA|NA
TGTGCCAGCAGCGAAACGGGTCACTCTGAAGCTTTCTTT
CASSETGHSEAFF
>TRBV5-1|TRBJ1-1|NA|TRBD1
TGCGCCAGCTCGGGACAGTGGGGGACTGAAGCTTTCTTT
CASSGQWGTEAFF
>TRBV5-1|TRBJ2-6|NA|NA
TGCGCCAGCAGCCTGACGCTGACAGGTAGTGCTGGGGCCAACGTCCTGACTTTC
CASSLTLTGSAGANVLTF
>TRBV30|TRBJ1-2|once|TRBD1
TGTGCCTGGAGTGTAGGGACAGGGGGACACGGCTACACCTTC
CAWSVGTGGHGYTF
>TRBV18|TRBJ2-3|NA|NA
TGTGCCAGCTCACGGGGGGAAGATACGCAGTATTTT
CASSRGEDTQYF
>TRBV7-2|TRBJ2-7|NA|NA
TGTGCCAGCAGCTTAGGAACTAGTTTCGCTAGCGAGCAGTACTTC
CASSLGTSFASEQYF
>TRBV2|TRBJ2-7|NA|NA
TGTGCCAGCTCTTATAACTACGAGCAGTACTTC
CASSYNYEQYF
>TRBV6-1|TRBJ2-2|NA|TRBD1
TGTGCCACAGGTCTACAGGGGGTCGGGGAGCTGTTTTTT
CATGLQGVGELFF
>TRBV15|TRBJ1-1|NA|TRBD1
TGTGCCACCAGCAGAGATCGTCAGGGGGCCACTGAAGCTTTCTTT
CATSRDRQGATEAFF
>TRBV5-1|TRBJ1-1|NA|NA
TGCGCCAGCAGCTTCATGGGGGGGGGATCCACTGAAGCTTTCTTT
CASSFMGGGSTEAFF
>TRBV5-4|TRBJ1-2|NA|NA
TGTGCCAGCAGCTTGGCCGGCTCCGGTCCGGGAGGCTACACCTTC
CASSLAGSGPGGYTF
>TRBV9|TRBJ2-1|few|NA
TGTGCCAGCAGCGTAGGTTCCCCCTTCTACAATGAGCAGTTCTTC
CASSVGSPFYNEQFF
>TRBV15|TRBJ2-7|NA|NA
TGTGCCACCAGCAGAAGCGATAGCTCCTACGAGCAGTACTTC
CATSRSDSSYEQYF
>TRBV28|TRBJ2-5|NA|TRBD1
TGTGCCAGCAGTTTCGGGACAGGGAGCCAAGAGACCCAGTACTTC
CASSFGTGSQETQYF
>TRBV18|TRBJ2-1|NA|TRBD2
TGTGCCAGCTCGAAGCTAGCGGAACGATACAATGAGCAGTTCTTC
CASSKLAERYNEQFF
>TRBV29-1|TRBJ1-1|NA|TRBD1
TGCGGCGTTAAAACAGGGGGTAACACTGAAGCTTTCTTT
CGVKTGGNTEAFF
>TRBV6-5|TRBJ1-1|NA|NA
TGTGCCAGCAGGGCCGGCGGGATGAACACTGAAGCTTTCTTT
CASRAGGMNTEAFF
>TRBV4-1|TRBJ2-2|NA|TRBD2
TGCGCCAGCAGCCGTGTCCCCGCTAGCGGCAACACCGGGGAGCTGTTTTTT
CASSRVPASGNTGELFF